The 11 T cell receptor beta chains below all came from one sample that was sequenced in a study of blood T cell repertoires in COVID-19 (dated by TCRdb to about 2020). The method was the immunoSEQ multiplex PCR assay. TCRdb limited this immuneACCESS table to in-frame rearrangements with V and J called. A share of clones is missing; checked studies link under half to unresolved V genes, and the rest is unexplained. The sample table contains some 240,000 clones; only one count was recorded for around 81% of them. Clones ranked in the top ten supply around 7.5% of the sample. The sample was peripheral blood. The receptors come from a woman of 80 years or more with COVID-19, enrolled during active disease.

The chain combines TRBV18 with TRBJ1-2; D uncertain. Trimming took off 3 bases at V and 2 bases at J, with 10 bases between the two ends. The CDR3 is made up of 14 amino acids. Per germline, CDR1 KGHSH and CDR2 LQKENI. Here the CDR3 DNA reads TGTGCCAGCTCACCGCTCGGGGAAAACTATGGCTACACCTTC. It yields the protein CASSPLGENYGYTF.

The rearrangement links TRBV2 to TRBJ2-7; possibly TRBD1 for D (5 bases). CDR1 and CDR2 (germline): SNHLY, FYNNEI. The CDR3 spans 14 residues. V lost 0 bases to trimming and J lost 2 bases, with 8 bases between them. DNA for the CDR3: TGTGCCAGCAGTGAAGCTTGGGGCACCTACGAGCAGTACTTC. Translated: CASSEAWGTYEQYF.

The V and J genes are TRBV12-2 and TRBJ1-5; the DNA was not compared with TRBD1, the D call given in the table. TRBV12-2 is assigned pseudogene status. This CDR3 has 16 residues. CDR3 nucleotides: TGTGCAAGTCGCTTAGGTTTGAGGGCAGGGGGTCGGCCCCAGCATTTT. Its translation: CASRLGLRAGGRPQHF.

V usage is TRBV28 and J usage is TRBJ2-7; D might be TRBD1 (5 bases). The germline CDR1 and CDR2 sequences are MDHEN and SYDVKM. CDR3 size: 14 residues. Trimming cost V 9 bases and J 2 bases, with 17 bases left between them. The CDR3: CASRTQVSPYEQYF. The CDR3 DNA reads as TGTGCCAGTCGAACACAGGTTTCCCCCTACGAGCAGTACTTC.

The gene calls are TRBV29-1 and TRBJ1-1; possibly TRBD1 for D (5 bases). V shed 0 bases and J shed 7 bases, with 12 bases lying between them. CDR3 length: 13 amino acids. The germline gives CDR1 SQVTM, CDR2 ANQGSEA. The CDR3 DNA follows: TGCAGCGTTGAAGACGCAGGGATGCTTGAAGCTTTCTTT. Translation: CSVEDAGMLEAFF.

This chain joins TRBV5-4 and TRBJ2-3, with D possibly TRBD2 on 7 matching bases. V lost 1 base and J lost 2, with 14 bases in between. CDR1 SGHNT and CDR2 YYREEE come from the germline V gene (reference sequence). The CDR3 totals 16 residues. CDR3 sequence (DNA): TGTGCCAGCAGCTTGTCTGGCGGGGGCAACACAGATACGCAGTATTTT. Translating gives CASSLSGGGNTDTQYF.

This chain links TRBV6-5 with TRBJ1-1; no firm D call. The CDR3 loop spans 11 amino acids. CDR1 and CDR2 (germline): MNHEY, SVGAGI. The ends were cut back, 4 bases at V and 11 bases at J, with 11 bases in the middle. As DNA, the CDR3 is TGTGCCAGCAGTTCACTTCATACGGCTTTCTTT. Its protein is CASSSLHTAFF.

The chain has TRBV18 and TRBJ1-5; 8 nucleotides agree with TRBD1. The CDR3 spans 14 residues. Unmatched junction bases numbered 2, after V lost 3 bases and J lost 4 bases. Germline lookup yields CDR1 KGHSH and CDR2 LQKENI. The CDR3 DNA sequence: TGTGCCAGCTCACCGGGACAGGAGAATCAGCCCCAGCATTTT. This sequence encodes CASSPGQENQPQHF.

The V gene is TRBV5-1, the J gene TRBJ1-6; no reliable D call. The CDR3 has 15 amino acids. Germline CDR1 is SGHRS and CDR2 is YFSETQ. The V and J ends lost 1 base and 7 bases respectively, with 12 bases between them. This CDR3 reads CASSLLPTENSPLHF. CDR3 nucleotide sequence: TGCGCCAGCAGCTTGTTACCAACCGAGAATTCACCCCTCCACTTT.

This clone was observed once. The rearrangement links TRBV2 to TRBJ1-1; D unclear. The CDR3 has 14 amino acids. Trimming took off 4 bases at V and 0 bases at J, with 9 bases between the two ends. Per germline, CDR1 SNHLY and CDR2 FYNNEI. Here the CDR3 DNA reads TGTGCCAGCAGTGGTCCCCAGATGAACACTGAAGCTTTCTTT. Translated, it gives CASSGPQMNTEAFF. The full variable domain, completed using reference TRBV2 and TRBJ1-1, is EPEVTQTPSHQVTQMGQEVILRCVPISNHLYFYWYRQILGQKVEFLVSFYNNEISEKSEIFDDQFSVERPDGSNFTLKIRSTKLEDSAMYFCASSGPQMNTEAFFGQGTRLTVV.

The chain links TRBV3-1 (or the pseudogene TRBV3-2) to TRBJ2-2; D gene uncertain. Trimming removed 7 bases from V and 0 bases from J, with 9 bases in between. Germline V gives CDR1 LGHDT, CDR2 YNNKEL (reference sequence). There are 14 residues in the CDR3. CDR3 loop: CASTRLPNTGELFF. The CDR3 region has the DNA TGTGCCAGCACGCGACTTCCGAACACCGGGGAGCTGTTTTTT.